This TCR beta chain originates from a study of blood T cells in healthy people across ages. Study overall: About one barcoded beta molecule per two T cells was the capture yield of template switching.

Germline V gives CDR1 SNHLY, CDR2 FYNNEI. The CDR3 is 17 amino acids. Deletions cut 3 bases from V and 0 bases from J, with 17 bases between. For the second PCR, which ran for about 7 to 11 cycles, a sample-barcoded 5' primer and a J-beta primer mix were used. TCRdb passed the 5' RACE reads through MiXCR, listing each CDR3 protein once. This sample has hundreds of thousands of distinct CDR3 sequences, with about 34% found just once. The sequenced sample was blood. V and J are TRBV2 and TRBJ2-5, with D possibly TRBD2 on 6 matching bases. The TCR originated in a man aged 18 to 29 in good health. The CDR3 loop is CASSEERGSHYQETQYF. Written as DNA, the CDR3 is TGTGCCAGCAGTGAGGAACGGGGGTCCCACTACCAAGAGACCCAGTACTTC. The whole variable domain, filled in from reference TRBV2 and TRBJ2-5, reads EPEVTQTPSHQVTQMGQEVILRCVPISNHLYFYWYRQILGQKVEFLVSFYNNEISEKSEIFDDQFSVERPDGSNFTLKIRSTKLEDSAMYFCASSEERGSHYQETQYFGPGTRLLVL.